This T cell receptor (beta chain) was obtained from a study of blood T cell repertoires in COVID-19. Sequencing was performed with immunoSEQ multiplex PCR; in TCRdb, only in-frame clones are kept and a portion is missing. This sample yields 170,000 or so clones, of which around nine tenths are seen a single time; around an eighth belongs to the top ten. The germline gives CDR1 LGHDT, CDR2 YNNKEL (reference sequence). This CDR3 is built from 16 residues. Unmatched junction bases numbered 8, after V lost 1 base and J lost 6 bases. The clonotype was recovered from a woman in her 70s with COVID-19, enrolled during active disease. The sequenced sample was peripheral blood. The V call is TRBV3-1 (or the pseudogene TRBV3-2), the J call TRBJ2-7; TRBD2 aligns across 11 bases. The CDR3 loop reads CASSQVLLAGASEQYF. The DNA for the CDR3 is TGTGCCAGCAGCCAAGTACTACTAGCGGGAGCATCCGAGCAGTACTTC.